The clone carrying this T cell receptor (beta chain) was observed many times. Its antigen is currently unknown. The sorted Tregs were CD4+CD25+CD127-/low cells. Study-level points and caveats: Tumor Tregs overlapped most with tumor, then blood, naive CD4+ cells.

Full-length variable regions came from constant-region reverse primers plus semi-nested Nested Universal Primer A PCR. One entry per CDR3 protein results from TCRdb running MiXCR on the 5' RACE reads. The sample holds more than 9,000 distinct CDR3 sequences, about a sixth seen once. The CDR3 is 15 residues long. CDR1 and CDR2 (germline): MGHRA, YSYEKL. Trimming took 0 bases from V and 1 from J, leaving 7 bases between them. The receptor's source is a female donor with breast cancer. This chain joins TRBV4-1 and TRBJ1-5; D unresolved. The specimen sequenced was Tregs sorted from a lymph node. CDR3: CASSQEARSNQPQHF. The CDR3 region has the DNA TGCGCCAGCAGCCAAGAGGCCCGGAGCAATCAGCCCCAGCATTTT.